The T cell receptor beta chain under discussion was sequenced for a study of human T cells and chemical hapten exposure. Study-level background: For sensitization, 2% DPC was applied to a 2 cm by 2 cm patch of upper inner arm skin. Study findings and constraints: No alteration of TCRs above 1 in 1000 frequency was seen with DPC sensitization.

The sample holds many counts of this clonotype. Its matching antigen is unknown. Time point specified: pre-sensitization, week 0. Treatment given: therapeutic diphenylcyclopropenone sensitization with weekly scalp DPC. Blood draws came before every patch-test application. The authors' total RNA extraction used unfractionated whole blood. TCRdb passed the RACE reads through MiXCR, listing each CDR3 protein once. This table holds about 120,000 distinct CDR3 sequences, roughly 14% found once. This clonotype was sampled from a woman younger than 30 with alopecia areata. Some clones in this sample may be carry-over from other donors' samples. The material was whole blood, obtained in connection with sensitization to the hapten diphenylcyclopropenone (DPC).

The CDR3 DNA reads TGTGCCAGTTCCTTTTTTCCGGGACAAAGCAATCAGCCCCAGCATTTT. Translating gives CASSFFPGQSNQPQHF. The chain uses TRBV19 and TRBJ1-5; possibly TRBD1 for D (6 bases). Per the germline V gene, CDR1 is LNHDA and CDR2 is SQIVND (reference sequence). The germline V and J ends were trimmed by 8 bases and 1 base, with 18 bases remaining between them. This CDR3 has 16 amino acids.